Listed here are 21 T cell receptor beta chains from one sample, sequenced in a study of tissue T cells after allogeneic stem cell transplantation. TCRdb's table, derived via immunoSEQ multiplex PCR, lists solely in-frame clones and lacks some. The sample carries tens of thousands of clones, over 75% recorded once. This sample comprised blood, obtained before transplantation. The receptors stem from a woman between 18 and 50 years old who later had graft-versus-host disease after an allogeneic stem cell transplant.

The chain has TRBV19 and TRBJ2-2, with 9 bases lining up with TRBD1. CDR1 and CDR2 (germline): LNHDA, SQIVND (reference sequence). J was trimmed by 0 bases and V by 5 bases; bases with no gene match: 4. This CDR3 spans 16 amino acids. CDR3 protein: CASSQRTGANTGELFF. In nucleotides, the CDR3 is TGTGCCAGTAGTCAACGGACAGGGGCGAACACCGGGGAGCTGTTTTTT.

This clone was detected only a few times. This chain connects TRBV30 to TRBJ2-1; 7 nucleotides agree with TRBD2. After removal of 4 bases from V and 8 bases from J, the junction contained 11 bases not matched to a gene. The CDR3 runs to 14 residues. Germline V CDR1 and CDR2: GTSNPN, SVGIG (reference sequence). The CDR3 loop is CAWKKAGSIDEQFF. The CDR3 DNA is TGTGCCTGGAAAAAAGCGGGGAGTATCGATGAGCAGTTCTTC.

The CDR3 protein is CASSSGFWNTGELFF. CDR3 sequence (DNA): TGTGCCAGCAGTTCAGGGTTTTGGAACACCGGGGAGCTGTTTTTT. The chain is built from TRBV11-2 and TRBJ2-2; a possible D gene is TRBD1 (5 bases). There are 15 residues in the CDR3. The germline gives CDR1 SGHAT, CDR2 FQNNGV. The germline V and J ends were trimmed by 6 bases and 1 base, with 12 bases remaining between them.

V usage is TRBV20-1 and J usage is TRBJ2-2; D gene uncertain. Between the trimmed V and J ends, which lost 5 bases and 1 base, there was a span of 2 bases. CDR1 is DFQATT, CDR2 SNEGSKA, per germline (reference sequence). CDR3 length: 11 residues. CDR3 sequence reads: CSAWNTGELFF. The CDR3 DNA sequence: TGCAGTGCTTGGAACACCGGGGAGCTGTTTTTT.

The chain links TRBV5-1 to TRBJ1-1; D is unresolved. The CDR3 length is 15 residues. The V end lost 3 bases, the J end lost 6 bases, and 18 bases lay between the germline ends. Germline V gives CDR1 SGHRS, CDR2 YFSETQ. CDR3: CASSSAPGRQSEAFF. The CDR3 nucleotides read TGCGCCAGCAGCTCGGCCCCCGGGCGTCAATCTGAAGCTTTCTTT.

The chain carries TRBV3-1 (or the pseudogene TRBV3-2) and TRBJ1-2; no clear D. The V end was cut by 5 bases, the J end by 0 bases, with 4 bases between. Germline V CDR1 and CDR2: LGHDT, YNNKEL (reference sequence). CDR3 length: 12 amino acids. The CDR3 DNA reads TGTGCCAGCAGCAACCCTAACTATGGCTACACCTTC. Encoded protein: CASSNPNYGYTF.

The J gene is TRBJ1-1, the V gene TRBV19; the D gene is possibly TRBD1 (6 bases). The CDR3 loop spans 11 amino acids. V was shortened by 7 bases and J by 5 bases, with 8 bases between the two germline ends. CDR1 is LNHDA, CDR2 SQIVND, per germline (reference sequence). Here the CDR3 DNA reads TGTGCCAGTAAGGGGGGTACTGAAGCTTTCTTT. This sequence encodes CASKGGTEAFF.

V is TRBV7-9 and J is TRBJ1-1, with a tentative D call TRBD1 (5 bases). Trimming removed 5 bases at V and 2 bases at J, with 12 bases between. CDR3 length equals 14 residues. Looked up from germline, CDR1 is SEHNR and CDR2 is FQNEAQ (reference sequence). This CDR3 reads CASSPTEINTEAFF. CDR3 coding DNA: TGTGCCAGCAGCCCGACAGAGATAAACACTGAAGCTTTCTTT.

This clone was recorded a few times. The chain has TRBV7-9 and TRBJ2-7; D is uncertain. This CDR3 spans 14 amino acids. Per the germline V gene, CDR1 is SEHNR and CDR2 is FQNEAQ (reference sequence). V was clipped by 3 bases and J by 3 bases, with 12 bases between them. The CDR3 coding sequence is TGTGCCAGCAGCTTGGCAGGTACAATCTACGAGCAGTACTTC. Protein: CASSLAGTIYEQYF.

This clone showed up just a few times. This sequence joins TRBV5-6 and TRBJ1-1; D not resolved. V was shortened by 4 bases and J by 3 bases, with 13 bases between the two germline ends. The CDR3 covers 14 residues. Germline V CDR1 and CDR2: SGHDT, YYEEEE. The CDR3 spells CASSPTQADTEAFF. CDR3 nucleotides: TGTGCCAGCAGCCCGACCCAGGCGGACACTGAAGCTTTCTTT.

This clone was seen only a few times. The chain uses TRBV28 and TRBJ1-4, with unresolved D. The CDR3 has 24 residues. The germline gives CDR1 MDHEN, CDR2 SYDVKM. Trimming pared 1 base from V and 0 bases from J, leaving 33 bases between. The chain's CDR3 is CASSLYKLRPTRLERGTTNEKLFF. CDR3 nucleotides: TGTGCCAGCAGTTTATATAAATTAAGGCCGACCAGGTTGGAGCGGGGTACAACTAATGAAAAACTGTTTTTT.

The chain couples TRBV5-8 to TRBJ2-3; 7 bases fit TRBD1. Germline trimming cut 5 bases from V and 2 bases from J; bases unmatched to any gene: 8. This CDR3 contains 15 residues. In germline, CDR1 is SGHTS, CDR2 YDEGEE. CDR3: CASRTGQAPTDTQYF. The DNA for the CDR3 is TGTGCCAGCAGGACCGGACAGGCTCCCACAGATACGCAGTATTTT.

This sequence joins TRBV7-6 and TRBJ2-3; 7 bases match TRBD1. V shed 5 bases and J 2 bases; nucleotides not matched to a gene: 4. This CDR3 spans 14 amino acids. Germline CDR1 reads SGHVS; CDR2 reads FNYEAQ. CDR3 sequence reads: CASSHGQDTDTQYF. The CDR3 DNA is TGTGCCAGCAGCCACGGACAGGACACAGATACGCAGTATTTT.

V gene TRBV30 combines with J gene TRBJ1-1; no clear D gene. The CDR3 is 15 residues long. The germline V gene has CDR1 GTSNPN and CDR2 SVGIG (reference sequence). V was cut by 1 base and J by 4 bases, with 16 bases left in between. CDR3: CAWSEVGGYFTEAFF. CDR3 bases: TGTGCCTGGAGTGAGGTAGGAGGGTACTTCACTGAAGCTTTCTTT. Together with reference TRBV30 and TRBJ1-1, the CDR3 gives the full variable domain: SQTIHQWPATLVQPVGSPLSLECTVEGTSNPNLYWYRQAAGRGLQLLFYSVGIGQISSEVPQNLSASRPQDRQFILSSKKLLLSDSGFYLCAWSEVGGYFTEAFFGQGTRLTVV.

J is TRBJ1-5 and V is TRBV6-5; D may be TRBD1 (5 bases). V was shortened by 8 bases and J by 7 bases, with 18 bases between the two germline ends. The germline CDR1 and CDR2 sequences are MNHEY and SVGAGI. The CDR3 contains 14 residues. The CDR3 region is CASGERGGKQPQHF. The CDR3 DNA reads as TGTGCCAGCGGAGAAAGGGGAGGGAAGCAGCCCCAGCATTTT.

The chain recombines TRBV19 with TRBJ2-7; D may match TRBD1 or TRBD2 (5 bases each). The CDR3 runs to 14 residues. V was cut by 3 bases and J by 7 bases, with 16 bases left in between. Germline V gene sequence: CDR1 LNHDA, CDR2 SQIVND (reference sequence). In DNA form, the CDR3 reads TGTGCCAGTAGTATCGGCGACAGTGGAGGAGAGCAGTACTTC. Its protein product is CASSIGDSGGEQYF.

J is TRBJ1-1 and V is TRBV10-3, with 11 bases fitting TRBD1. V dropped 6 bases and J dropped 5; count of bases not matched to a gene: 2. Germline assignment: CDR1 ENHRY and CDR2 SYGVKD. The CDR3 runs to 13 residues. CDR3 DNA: TGTGCCATCAGGGGGACAGGGGGAACTGAAGCTTTCTTT. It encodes CAIRGTGGTEAFF.

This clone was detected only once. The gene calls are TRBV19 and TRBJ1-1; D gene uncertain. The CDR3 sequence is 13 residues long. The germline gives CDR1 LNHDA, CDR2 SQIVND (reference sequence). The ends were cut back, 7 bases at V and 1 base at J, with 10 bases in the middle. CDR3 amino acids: CASKEQPNTEAFF. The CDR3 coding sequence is TGTGCCAGTAAGGAACAGCCGAACACTGAAGCTTTCTTT.

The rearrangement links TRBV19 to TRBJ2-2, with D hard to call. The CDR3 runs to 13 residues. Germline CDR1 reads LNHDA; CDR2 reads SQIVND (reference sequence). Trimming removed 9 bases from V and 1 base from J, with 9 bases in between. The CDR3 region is CASTDGNTGELFF. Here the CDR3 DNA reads TGTGCCAGCACGGACGGGAACACCGGGGAGCTGTTTTTT.

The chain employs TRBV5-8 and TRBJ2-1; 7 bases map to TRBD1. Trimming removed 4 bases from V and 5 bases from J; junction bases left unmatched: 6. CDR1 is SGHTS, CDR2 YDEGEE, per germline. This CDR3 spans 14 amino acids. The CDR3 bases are TGTGCCAGCAGCATAACCGGGACAGACAATGAGCAGTTCTTC. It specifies CASSITGTDNEQFF.

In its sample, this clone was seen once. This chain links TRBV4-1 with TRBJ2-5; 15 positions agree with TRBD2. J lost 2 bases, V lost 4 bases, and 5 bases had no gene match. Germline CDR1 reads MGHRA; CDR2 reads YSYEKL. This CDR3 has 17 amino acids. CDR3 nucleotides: TGCGCCAGCAGCCTGGGACTAGCGGGGGGATCACAAGAGACCCAGTACTTC. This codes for CASSLGLAGGSQETQYF.